This record concerns one T cell receptor (beta chain) sequence. The antigen remains unidentified. TCRdb re-analysed the RACE reads in MiXCR, keeping a single row per CDR3 protein. The sample contains 95,000 or so distinct CDR3 sequences, approximately 10% of which appear only once. The data originate from a study of human T cells and chemical hapten exposure. Overall study: Slight differences in pooled library volume were the main source of varying TCR yields across samples. Study-wide findings and caveats: Donors' alopecia may make their immune response differ from healthy people's.

The time point here: patch test 2, 6 weeks after DPC sensitization. Treatment: therapeutic diphenylcyclopropenone sensitization with weekly scalp DPC. With 5 bases removed from V and 1 base from J, the gap between germline ends came to 8 bases. Germline CDR1 reads SGHAT; CDR2 reads FQNNGV. The CDR3 sequence is 13 residues long. The rearrangement links TRBV11-2 to TRBJ1-1, with D unclear. This specimen consisted of whole blood, obtained in connection with sensitization to the hapten diphenylcyclopropenone (DPC). The receptor was derived from a woman between 40 and 55 years old with alopecia areata. Some clones in this sample may be carry-over from other donors' samples. The CDR3 sequence: CASSGMRNTEAFF. The CDR3 DNA reads as TGTGCCAGCAGCGGAATGAGGAACACTGAAGCTTTCTTT.